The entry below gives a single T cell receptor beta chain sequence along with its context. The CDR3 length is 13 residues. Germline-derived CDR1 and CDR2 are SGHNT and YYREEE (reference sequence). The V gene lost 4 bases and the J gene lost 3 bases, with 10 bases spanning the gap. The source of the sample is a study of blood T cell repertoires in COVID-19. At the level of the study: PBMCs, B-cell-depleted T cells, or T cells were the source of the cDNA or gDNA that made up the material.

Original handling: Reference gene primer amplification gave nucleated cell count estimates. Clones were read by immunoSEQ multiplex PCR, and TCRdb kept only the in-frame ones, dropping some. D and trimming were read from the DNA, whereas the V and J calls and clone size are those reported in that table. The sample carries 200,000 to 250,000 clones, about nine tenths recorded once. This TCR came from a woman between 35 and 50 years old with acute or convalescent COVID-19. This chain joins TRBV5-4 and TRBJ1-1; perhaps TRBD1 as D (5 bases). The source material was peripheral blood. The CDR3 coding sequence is TGTGCCAGCAGCCTACAGGTAGACACTGAAGCTTTCTTT. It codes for CASSLQVDTEAFF.